This T cell receptor beta chain is from a study of regulatory T cells in long-lasting Graves disease. Sequencing libraries for TCR beta were prepared with iRepertoire HTBI primers and Arm-PCR of CDR3 regions. Via MiXCR, TCRdb re-called the multiplex PCR reads, giving one row per CDR3 protein. The sample carries approximately 540,000 distinct CDR3 sequences, more than 10% recorded once. Documented time point: newly diagnosed GD, antithyroid drugs for less than 3 months. Scientists built the TCR library using RNA that was extracted from PBMCs. The CDR3 has 14 amino acids. The germline CDR1 and CDR2 sequences are DFQATT and SNEGSKA (reference sequence). Trimming cost V 0 bases and J 1 base, with 9 bases left between them. This clonotype showed up many times. These data were likewise used in another study, on T cells in Graves' hyperthyroidism and ophthalmopathy. That work adds: The model anticipated ophthalmopathy a median about 6.5 months pre-onset.

The gene calls are TRBV20-1 and TRBJ2-5; no firm D call. The sequences come from peripheral blood mononuclear cells (PBMCs), collected at new diagnosis, from a patient treated with antithyroid drugs. The receptor was isolated from a woman aged 25 to 39 with Graves disease. DNA for the CDR3: TGCAGTGCTAGAGATCCCCGGCTCCAAGAGACCCAGTACTTC. Its translation is CSARDPRLQETQYF.